This T cell receptor beta chain comes out of a study of cytomegalovirus exposure and HLA in healthy donors. Study-wide points: Cytomegalovirus association was listed for around 180 TCR beta chains.

Germline CDR1 and CDR2: LNHNV and YYDKDF (reference sequence). V was clipped by 5 bases and J by 4 bases, with 10 bases between them. The CDR3 is made up of 13 amino acids. With 60 Vbeta and 13 Jbeta primers, the PCR was carried out. Clones were sequenced by immunoSEQ multiplex PCR, and TCRdb holds only the in-frame ones, with some missing. Of about 150,000 clones listed, about three fifths are singletons. With respect to this clone: What it recognizes is unknown.

Sample: PBMCs. This TCR was sampled from a male donor in good health and CMV-seronegative. This chain connects TRBV15 to TRBJ2-3; D ambiguous. CDR3 in DNA: TGTGCCACCAGCGGCCTAGGTTCAGATACGCAGTATTTT. Encoded protein: CATSGLGSDTQYF.